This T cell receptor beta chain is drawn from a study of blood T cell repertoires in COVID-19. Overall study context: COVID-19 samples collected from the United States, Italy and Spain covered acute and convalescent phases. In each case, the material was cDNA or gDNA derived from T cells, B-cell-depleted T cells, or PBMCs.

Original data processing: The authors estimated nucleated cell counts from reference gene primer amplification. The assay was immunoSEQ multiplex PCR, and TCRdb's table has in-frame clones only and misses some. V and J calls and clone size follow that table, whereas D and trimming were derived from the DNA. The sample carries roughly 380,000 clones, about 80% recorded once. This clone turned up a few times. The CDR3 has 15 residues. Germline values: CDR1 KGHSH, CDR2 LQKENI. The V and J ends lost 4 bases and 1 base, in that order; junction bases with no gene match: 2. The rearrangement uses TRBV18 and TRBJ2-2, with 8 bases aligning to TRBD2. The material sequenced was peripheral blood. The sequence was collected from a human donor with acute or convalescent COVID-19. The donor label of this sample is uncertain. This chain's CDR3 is CASSLAGQNTGELFF. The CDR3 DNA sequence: TGTGCCAGCTCACTAGCGGGACAGAACACCGGGGAGCTGTTTTTT. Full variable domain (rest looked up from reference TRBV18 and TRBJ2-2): NAGVMQNPRHLVRRRGQEARLRCSPMKGHSHVYWYRQLPEEGLKFMVYLQKENIIDESGMPKERFSAEFPKEGPSILRIQQVVRGDSAAYFCASSLAGQNTGELFFGEGSRLTVL.